One and the same sample provided the 28 T cell receptor beta chains below, sequenced in a study of T-cell reconstitution after alpha-beta-depleted transplantation in children. Unique molecular identifiers tagged the TCRbeta library. Each CDR3 protein gets one entry after TCRdb re-called the PCR reads with MiXCR. The table has approximately 590,000 distinct CDR3 sequences, about 10% seen once. Sequences were derived from PBMCs from the stem cell graft donor, sampled from the stem cell graft. These TCRs come from a human donor who donated a stem cell graft to a child with acute myeloid leukemia.

The chain employs TRBV20-1 and TRBJ1-1; D is possibly TRBD1 (5 bases). Germline V gene sequence: CDR1 DFQATT, CDR2 SNEGSKA (reference sequence). The CDR3 covers 11 residues. V was pared by 2 bases and J by 7 bases, with 8 bases between. The CDR3 region is CSARQGIEAFF. The CDR3 DNA reads TGCAGTGCTAGACAGGGAATTGAAGCTTTCTTT.

The genes are TRBV4-3 and TRBJ2-1; D possibly matches TRBD1 or TRBD2 (5 bases each). The length of the CDR3 is 16 residues. The germline V gene has CDR1 LGHNA and CDR2 YSLEER. V was pared by 4 bases and J by 2 bases, with 15 bases between. Here the CDR3 reads CASSRGPSPPYNEQFF. The CDR3 DNA follows: TGCGCCAGCAGCCGGGGACCCTCACCCCCCTACAATGAGCAGTTCTTC.

This clonotype occurred many times. The chain's CDR3 is CASSFHSPGVDTQYF. As DNA, the CDR3 is TGTGCCAGCAGTTTCCATTCACCGGGGGTCGATACCCAGTACTTC. The genes are TRBV28 and TRBJ2-5, with D possibly matching TRBD2 (6 bases). Germline V lookup: CDR1 MDHEN, CDR2 SYDVKM. The V gene lost 3 bases and the J gene lost 8 bases, with 19 bases spanning the gap. This CDR3 has 15 residues.

This clonotype showed up many times. V gene TRBV29-1 combines with J gene TRBJ2-5; D not certain. Germline CDR1 SQVTM, CDR2 ANQGSEA. Trimming left V 4 bases short and J 3 bases short, with 9 bases between. The CDR3 sequence is 12 residues long. CDR3 bases: TGCAGCGTTGTAAGAGTCGAAGAGACCCAGTACTTC. It is translated as CSVVRVEETQYF.

The chain is built from TRBV20-1 and TRBJ2-7; 8 bases map to TRBD2. The CDR3 runs 14 residues. The germline CDR1 and CDR2 sequences are DFQATT and SNEGSKA (reference sequence). Trimming removed 3 bases from V and 0 bases from J; junction bases left unmatched: 4. The CDR3 DNA is TGCAGTGCTAGGGCGGGAGGATTCTCCTACGAGCAGTACTTC. It translates to CSARAGGFSYEQYF.

This clonotype is a singleton in its sample. The chain has TRBV7-2 and TRBJ2-1, with 8 bases lining up with TRBD2. Germline-derived CDR1 and CDR2 are SGHTA and FQGNSA. This CDR3 contains 15 residues. Germline trimming cut 1 base from V and 6 bases from J; bases unmatched to any gene: 5. CDR3 sequence: CASSLVASGLNEQFF. CDR3 bases: TGTGCCAGCAGCTTAGTGGCTAGCGGGCTCAATGAGCAGTTCTTC.

The V and J genes are TRBV9 and TRBJ2-2, with D tentatively TRBD2 (7 bases). This CDR3 has 17 amino acids. V lost 0 bases to trimming and J lost 7 bases, with 19 bases between them. From germline, CDR1 is SGDLS and CDR2 YYNGEE. This CDR3 reads CASSVAPRQGGGGELFF. The DNA of the CDR3 is TGTGCCAGCAGCGTAGCCCCACGTCAAGGGGGGGGCGGGGAGCTGTTTTTT.

This clonotype was detected ten times or more. The chain employs TRBV28 and TRBJ1-5; no reliable D call. V lost 5 bases, J lost 2 bases, and 16 bases lay in between. The CDR3 totals 16 residues. Per germline, CDR1 MDHEN and CDR2 SYDVKM. CDR3 region: CASSLEIQRGNQPQHF. As DNA, the CDR3 is TGTGCCAGCAGTCTAGAAATTCAGAGGGGCAATCAGCCCCAGCATTTT.

The sample holds many counts of this clonotype. This rearrangement joins TRBV10-3 to TRBJ2-3; 16 bases fit TRBD2. This CDR3 spans 17 amino acids. V lost 10 bases, J lost 3 bases, and 10 bases stayed unmatched. Germline V gives CDR1 ENHRY, CDR2 SYGVKD. The CDR3 protein is CATQGLAGGPRTDTQYF. The CDR3 DNA sequence: TGTGCCACACAGGGACTAGCGGGAGGGCCACGGACAGATACGCAGTATTTT.

The chain is built from TRBV12-3 or TRBV12-4 and TRBJ2-7; weak D call: TRBD2 (5 bases). Trimming stripped 7 bases from V and 4 bases from J, with 17 bases between. This CDR3 is 14 amino acids long. The CDR3 bases are TGTGCCAGCACCCTCATCGGGGTCCTTTACGAGCAGTACTTC. Translated, it gives CASTLIGVLYEQYF.

This clonotype was observed a handful of times. The gene calls are TRBV20-1 and TRBJ2-5; TRBD1 matches at 9 bases. Unmatched junction bases numbered 4, after V lost 6 bases and J lost 5 bases. CDR1 DFQATT and CDR2 SNEGSKA come from the germline V gene (reference sequence). This CDR3 is 12 amino acids long. CDR3 bases: TGCAGTGCCCAAGGACAGGGGGAGACCCAGTACTTC. It codes for CSAQGQGETQYF.

This clonotype turned up a few times. This chain links TRBV29-1 with TRBJ1-5; D is perhaps TRBD1 (5 bases). The CDR3 totals 15 residues. Per the germline V gene, CDR1 is SQVTM and CDR2 is ANQGSEA. The V end lost 4 bases, the J end lost 0 bases, and 13 bases lay between the germline ends. CDR3 sequence (DNA): TGCAGCGTTGCACTCGGGACGGATAGCAATCAGCCCCAGCATTTT. It yields the protein CSVALGTDSNQPQHF.

This clonotype was recorded a few times. The chain links TRBV29-1 to TRBJ2-7; a possible D gene is TRBD2 (6 bases). The V end was cut by 7 bases, the J end by 9 bases, with 22 bases between. Germline V gives CDR1 SQVTM, CDR2 ANQGSEA. The CDR3 is 13 residues long. The CDR3 spells CSAGTPVEGAQYF. CDR3 sequence (DNA): TGCAGCGCTGGGACCCCGGTGGAGGGAGCGCAGTACTTC.

This clonotype has a count of ten or more. The genes are TRBV11-3 and TRBJ2-1; 11 positions agree with TRBD1. Germline V CDR1 and CDR2: SGHNT, YENEEA. The CDR3 sequence is 18 residues long. The V and J ends lost 1 base and 3 bases, in that order; junction bases with no gene match: 8. Here the CDR3 DNA reads TGTGCCAGCAGCTTAGGGACAGGGGGCGCAGTTCTCTACAATGAGCAGTTCTTC. Translating it yields CASSLGTGGAVLYNEQFF.

J is TRBJ2-3 and V is TRBV28, with D uncertain. The germline V and J ends were trimmed by 7 bases and 5 bases, with 7 bases remaining between them. This CDR3 spans 11 amino acids. CDR1 and CDR2 (germline): MDHEN, SYDVKM. In DNA, the CDR3 is TGTGCCAGCAACATGCAAGATACGCAGTATTTT. Its translation is CASNMQDTQYF.

In its sample, this clonotype was seen a few times. The chain uses TRBV3-1 and TRBJ2-7; D may correspond to TRBD1 or TRBD2 (5 bases each). Germline lookup yields CDR1 LGHDT and CDR2 YNNKEL (reference sequence). The CDR3 covers 15 residues. V gave up 1 base and J gave up 4 bases, with 14 bases separating them. The CDR3 here is CASSQAPGTEYEQYF. CDR3 bases: TGTGCCAGCAGCCAAGCCCCCGGGACCGAATACGAGCAGTACTTC.

This clonotype has only a few counts. The V call is TRBV9, the J call TRBJ1-3; 10 nucleotides line up with TRBD1. This CDR3 is built from 16 residues. The V gene end was trimmed by 0 bases and the J gene end by 5 bases; junction bases not matched to a gene: 5. Germline values: CDR1 SGDLS, CDR2 YYNGEE. Written as DNA, the CDR3 is TGTGCCAGCAGCGTAGGACAGGGGGCCCGGAGAAACACCATATATTTT. Its translation: CASSVGQGARRNTIYF.

The chain is built from TRBV5-1 and TRBJ2-1, with TRBD2 matching over 12 bases. Germline lookup yields CDR1 SGHRS and CDR2 YFSETQ. V gave up 4 bases and J gave up 6 bases; unmatched junction bases: 23. The CDR3 runs to 21 residues. The CDR3 coding sequence is TGCGCCAGCAGCGACCCTTCCGGCCAGGGAGGTCTAGCGGGAGGGAGCAATGAGCAGTTCTTC. Protein product: CASSDPSGQGGLAGGSNEQFF.

This clonotype appeared a few times. The rearrangement links TRBV7-8 to TRBJ2-1; maybe TRBD2 (6 bases). Trimming removed 0 bases at V and 0 bases at J, with 15 bases between. The length of the CDR3 is 18 residues. Per the germline V gene, CDR1 is SGHVS and CDR2 is FQNEAQ. The CDR3 sequence: CASSLAWRGLSSYNEQFF. CDR3 coding DNA: TGTGCCAGCAGCTTAGCGTGGCGGGGTCTGAGCTCCTACAATGAGCAGTTCTTC.

At least ten counts were recorded for this clonotype. The chain combines TRBV14 with TRBJ2-7; D uncertain. The V gene lost 3 bases and the J gene lost 5 bases, with 5 bases spanning the gap. The CDR3 has 11 amino acids. Germline CDR1 is SGHDN and CDR2 is FVKESK. The CDR3 DNA reads TGTGCCAGCAGCCAGATGGACGAGCAGTACTTC. Protein: CASSQMDEQYF.

The J gene is TRBJ2-2, the V gene TRBV5-1; D might be TRBD1 (5 bases). The CDR3 is made up of 16 amino acids. Germline CDR1 and CDR2: SGHRS and YFSETQ. Trimming shortened V by 4 bases and J by 0 bases, and 13 bases separated the two germline ends. The CDR3 sequence is CASSPLGRPNTGELFF. CDR3 in DNA: TGCGCCAGCAGCCCATTGGGGCGGCCGAACACCGGGGAGCTGTTTTTT.

This clonotype was detected a few times. The rearrangement joins TRBV7-9 to TRBJ1-4; D perhaps matches TRBD1 (6 bases). V shed 4 bases and J shed 11 bases, with 14 bases lying between them. Germline loops: CDR1 SEHNR, CDR2 FQNEAQ (reference sequence). The CDR3 is 13 amino acids. CDR3: CASSSDSFGKLFF. The CDR3 DNA sequence: TGTGCCAGCAGCTCGGACAGTTTCGGGAAACTGTTTTTT.

This clonotype was seen a few times. This rearrangement joins TRBV28 to TRBJ2-2, with D hard to call. This CDR3 contains 13 residues. Germline V lookup: CDR1 MDHEN, CDR2 SYDVKM. V was clipped by 6 bases and J by 1 base, with 6 bases between them. The CDR3 reads CASRSGNTGELFF. The CDR3 DNA follows: TGTGCCAGCAGATCGGGGAACACCGGGGAGCTGTTTTTT.

This clonotype was detected ten times or more. This chain connects TRBV15 to TRBJ1-5; 12 bases line up with TRBD1. V lost 0 bases to trimming and J lost 5 bases; unmatched junction nucleotides: 5. This CDR3 has 17 residues. Per germline, CDR1 LNHNV and CDR2 YYDKDF (reference sequence). CDR3 sequence reads: CATSRDRGTGGYQPQHF. CDR3 DNA: TGTGCCACCAGCAGAGATAGGGGGACAGGGGGCTATCAGCCCCAGCATTTT. Filled out from reference TRBV15 and TRBJ1-5, the complete variable domain reads DAMVIQNPRYQVTQFGKPVTLSCSQTLNHNVMYWYQQKSSQAPKLLFHYYDKDFNNEADTPDNFQSRRPNTSFCFLDIRSPGLGDTAMYLCATSRDRGTGGYQPQHFGDGTRLSIL.

This clonotype appeared many times. V usage is TRBV20-1 and J usage is TRBJ1-1; D is unresolved. The CDR3 covers 15 residues. The V and J ends lost 0 bases and 2 bases respectively, with 13 bases between them. Germline V CDR1 and CDR2: DFQATT, SNEGSKA (reference sequence). CDR3 region: CSARDSGRSNTEAFF. The CDR3 DNA sequence: TGCAGTGCTAGAGATTCGGGCAGGTCCAACACTGAAGCTTTCTTT.

The sample holds many counts of this clonotype. The V gene is TRBV6-5, the J gene TRBJ1-1; D call uncertain. Germline-derived CDR1 and CDR2 are MNHEY and SVGAGI. This CDR3 contains 12 residues. Trimming shortened V by 6 bases and J by 7 bases, and 12 bases separated the two germline ends. The CDR3 DNA reads as TGTGCCAGCAGCAGGCGCGGAGATGAAGCTTTCTTT. Translation: CASSRRGDEAFF.

Concerning this clonotype itself: This is likely a read error, given that the CDR3 carries no conserved phenylalanine or tryptophan at its end. The CDR3 region is CASSYYKGGGTEAFY. In DNA form, the CDR3 reads TGTGCCAGCAGTTACTACAAGGGAGGGGGCACTGAAGCTTTCTAT. The chain is built from TRBV6-5 and TRBJ1-1; tentative D call: TRBD1 (6 bases). Trimming left V 1 base short and J 4 bases short, with 13 bases between. From germline, CDR1 is MNHEY and CDR2 SVGAGI. This CDR3 is built from 15 residues.

This clonotype was observed a few times. As DNA, the CDR3 is TGCAGTGCTAGAGAGTGGGTTCAGGTGGCCAATGAGCAGTTCTTC. This codes for CSAREWVQVANEQFF. The chain couples TRBV20-1 to TRBJ2-1; no reliable D call. CDR3 length: 15 residues. Per germline, CDR1 DFQATT and CDR2 SNEGSKA (reference sequence). Trimming pared 0 bases from V and 6 bases from J, leaving 15 bases between.